Described below is a single TCR beta chain sequence and its context. Its antigen is unidentified. The CDR3 consists of 14 residues. Germline V gene lookup returns CDR1 KGHSH and CDR2 LQKENI. V lost 6 bases, J lost 1 base, and 12 bases lay in between. The data are from a study of stem cell transplantation in POMP-related autoinflammatory disease. In the study overall: Impaired MHC class I-dependent CD8+ differentiation was hypothesized from defective thymoproteasomes.

Produced via immunoSEQ multiplex PCR; TCRdb's table is partial and in-frame only. Among roughly 6,900 clones listed, roughly four fifths were seen once. Study results and limitations: Fewer unique TRB V-J gene pairings were identified in patients with PRAID. Across all analyzed T-cell subsets, patients with PRAID tended toward reduced diversity and increased clonality.

The sequence derives from a human donor in good health. The V call is TRBV18, the J call TRBJ1-1; D call uncertain. The sequenced sample was a CXCR5-defined cell subset from PBMCs. The CDR3 DNA is TGTGCCAGCTCGCTGGAGTGGGGGAACACTGAAGCTTTCTTT. Translation gives CASSLEWGNTEAFF.